The 27 T cell receptor beta chains below were found in one sample sequenced in a study of blood T cell repertoires in COVID-19. Produced via immunoSEQ multiplex PCR; TCRdb's table is partial and in-frame only. This table holds roughly 140,000 clones, around 83% found once. The sample was peripheral blood. Receptor source: a woman between 50 and 59 years old in a cohort sampled during active or convalescent COVID-19.

This chain connects TRBV6-4 to TRBJ2-3, with 11 bases lining up with TRBD2. V trimming: 0 bases; J trimming: 5 bases; junction bases outside the gene matches: 1. Germline CDR1 reads MRHNA; CDR2 reads SNTAGT. This CDR3 is built from 15 residues. CDR3 sequence (DNA): TGTGCCAGCAGTGACTCTAGCGGGGGGGTAGATACGCAGTATTTT. Protein sequence: CASSDSSGGVDTQYF.

This clone was picked up one time. The genes are TRBV14 and TRBJ2-1; D possibly corresponds to TRBD1 (6 bases). This CDR3 has 13 residues. V lost 8 bases and J lost 2, with 10 bases in between. CDR1 SGHDN and CDR2 FVKESK come from the germline V gene. CDR3 loop: CASGQGTYNEQFF. The CDR3 bases are TGTGCCAGCGGGCAGGGGACCTACAATGAGCAGTTCTTC.

The J gene is TRBJ1-6, the V gene TRBV20-1; 7 bases fit TRBD1. The germline V gene has CDR1 DFQATT and CDR2 SNEGSKA (reference sequence). V lost 3 bases and J lost 9; bases outside the gene matches: 14. This CDR3 is 16 amino acids long. The CDR3 DNA reads TGCAGTGCTAGTTACAACAGGGGCGCGGGGGGTTCACCCCTCCACTTT. Translation: CSASYNRGAGGSPLHF.

This clone came up a few times. This chain joins TRBV11-3 and TRBJ2-3; no reliable D call. From germline, CDR1 is SGHNT and CDR2 YENEEA. The ends were cut back, 2 bases at V and 4 bases at J, with 13 bases in the middle. CDR3 length equals 15 residues. The CDR3 region is CASSLKSGFADTQYF. In nucleotides, the CDR3 is TGTGCCAGCAGCTTAAAATCCGGTTTTGCAGATACGCAGTATTTT.

The chain is built from TRBV12-3 or TRBV12-4 and TRBJ1-2; no definite D call. This CDR3 comprises 13 residues. The germline V and J ends were trimmed by 4 bases and 6 bases, with 12 bases remaining between them. CDR3 protein: CASSSDTGDGYTF. The CDR3 region has the DNA TGTGCCAGCAGTTCAGACACCGGGGATGGCTACACCTTC.

The rearrangement uses TRBV6-4 and TRBJ2-7; TRBD2 matches 7 bases. Trimming cost V 4 bases and J 3 bases; bases outside gene matches: 12. Germline V CDR1 and CDR2: MRHNA, SNTAGT. The CDR3 contains 16 residues. The DNA of the CDR3 is TGTGCCAGCAGTGCGTCGCCGGGACTACCCGTCTACGAGCAGTACTTC. Amino acid sequence: CASSASPGLPVYEQYF.

The chain combines TRBV6-1 with TRBJ1-6; no reliable D call. V shed 2 bases and J shed 3 bases, with 17 bases lying between them. Germline assignment: CDR1 MNHNS and CDR2 SASEGT. The CDR3 sequence is 18 residues long. In DNA, the CDR3 is TGTGCCAGCAGTGAACTGGGTGGTGGCGGCAACTATAATTCACCCCTCCACTTT. It yields the protein CASSELGGGGNYNSPLHF.

This CDR3 reads CASSYAGTGELFF. CDR3 coding DNA: TGTGCCAGCAGTTATGCAGGGACCGGGGAGCTGTTTTTT. This chain uses TRBV6-6 with TRBJ2-2, with D possibly matching TRBD1 (5 bases). Germline CDR1 MNHNY, CDR2 SVGAGI (reference sequence). CDR3 length: 13 residues. The V gene lost 3 bases and the J gene lost 5 bases, with 7 bases spanning the gap.

The J gene is TRBJ1-2, the V gene TRBV18, with TRBD1 matching 7 bases. The V gene end was trimmed by 1 base and the J gene end by 6 bases; junction bases not matched to a gene: 5. The germline gives CDR1 KGHSH, CDR2 LQKENI. The CDR3 has 14 residues. The CDR3 spells CASSPRDSLDGYTF. The CDR3, as DNA: TGTGCCAGCTCACCACGGGACAGCCTCGATGGCTACACCTTC.

In its sample, this clone was seen once. The chain has TRBV4-1 and TRBJ2-7; D gene ambiguous. This CDR3 has 15 amino acids. Germline V lookup: CDR1 MGHRA, CDR2 YSYEKL. The V gene lost 0 bases and the J gene lost 0 bases, with 9 bases spanning the gap. CDR3 amino acids: CASSQEATGSYEQYF. CDR3 sequence (DNA): TGCGCCAGCAGCCAAGAGGCGACTGGCTCCTACGAGCAGTACTTC.

Only one count was recorded for this clone. This CDR3 reads CASSQAAGDGYGYTF. DNA for the CDR3: TGCGCCAGCAGCCAGGCGGCAGGGGACGGCTATGGCTACACCTTC. The chain carries TRBV4-3 and TRBJ1-2; a possible D gene is TRBD1 (6 bases). CDR3 length: 15 residues. CDR1 and CDR2 (germline): LGHNA, YSLEER. V lost 3 bases, J lost 4 bases, and 15 bases lay in between.

This clone was observed a handful of times. This chain uses TRBV13 with TRBJ1-2; 8 bases line up with TRBD1. CDR1 PRHDT and CDR2 FYEKMQ come from the germline V gene (reference sequence). Trimming at V came to 5 bases and at J to 4 bases, leaving 9 bases not matched to a gene. This CDR3 is 15 amino acids long. This CDR3 reads CASSPEATGAYGYTF. The CDR3 region has the DNA TGTGCCAGCAGCCCCGAAGCGACAGGGGCCTATGGCTACACCTTC.

This sequence joins TRBV13 and TRBJ1-2; unclear D gene. Germline values: CDR1 PRHDT, CDR2 FYEKMQ (reference sequence). V was cut by 5 bases and J by 4 bases, with 11 bases left in between. The CDR3 loop spans 13 amino acids. CDR3 nucleotide sequence: TGTGCCAGCAGCCTAAGAGAATCCTATGGCTACACCTTC. The encoded protein is CASSLRESYGYTF.

This chain uses TRBV20-1 with TRBJ1-1, with D possibly TRBD1 on 6 matching bases. Germline CDR1 DFQATT, CDR2 SNEGSKA (reference sequence). V lost 2 bases to trimming and J lost 7 bases, with 8 bases between them. The CDR3 has 11 residues. The CDR3 coding sequence is TGCAGTGCTAGACGAGGGGGTGAAGCTTTCTTT. Protein sequence: CSARRGGEAFF.

V and J are TRBV5-1 and TRBJ1-2; TRBD1 is a possible D gene (5 bases). The CDR3 totals 13 residues. Germline V gives CDR1 SGHRS, CDR2 YFSETQ. V was shortened by 4 bases and J by 4 bases, with 11 bases between the two germline ends. CDR3 nucleotides: TGCGCCAGCAGCGCCCAGGGACTCTATGGCTACACCTTC. Protein product: CASSAQGLYGYTF.

This clone was observed a handful of times. This chain uses TRBV2 with TRBJ1-6; TRBD1 matches 7 bases. The CDR3 is made up of 15 amino acids. The germline CDR1 and CDR2 sequences are SNHLY and FYNNEI. V was pared by 6 bases and J by 5 bases, with 7 bases of the junction left unmatched. This CDR3 reads CASRFGQEDNSPLHF. As DNA, the CDR3 is TGTGCCAGCAGATTCGGACAGGAAGATAATTCACCCCTCCACTTT. The variable domain in full, completed from reference TRBV2 and TRBJ1-6, reads EPEVTQTPSHQVTQMGQEVILRCVPISNHLYFYWYRQILGQKVEFLVSFYNNEISEKSEIFDDQFSVERPDGSNFTLKIRSTKLEDSAMYFCASRFGQEDNSPLHFGNGTRLTVT.

The chain recombines TRBV5-4 with TRBJ2-2, with D perhaps matching TRBD2 (5 bases). Germline V gene data show CDR1 as SGHNT and CDR2 as YYREEE (reference sequence). The ends were cut back, 6 bases at V and 3 bases at J, with 18 bases in the middle. The CDR3 spans 16 residues. The CDR3 is CASTLGGGSHTGELFF. CDR3 nucleotide sequence: TGTGCCAGCACCCTAGGCGGCGGGTCACACACCGGGGAGCTGTTTTTT.

This clone has a handful of counts. The chain carries TRBV5-1 and TRBJ1-1; TRBD1 matches at 9 bases. The trim removed 3 bases at V and 10 bases at J, leaving 4 bases unmatched. The CDR3 is made up of 12 amino acids. Per the germline V gene, CDR1 is SGHRS and CDR2 is YFSETQ. The CDR3 protein is CASSSDRGGAFF. CDR3 in DNA: TGCGCCAGCAGCTCTGACAGGGGGGGAGCTTTCTTT.

This chain links TRBV4-3 with TRBJ1-4; TRBD1 is a possible D gene (5 bases). V gave up 1 base and J gave up 7 bases, with 19 bases separating them. The CDR3 has 17 residues. In germline, CDR1 is LGHNA, CDR2 YSLEER. In DNA, the CDR3 is TGCGCCAGCAGCCAAGTTGGGGGGAGGGGATCCGGTGAAAAACTGTTTTTT. Its translation is CASSQVGGRGSGEKLFF.

This clone came up once. The chain joins TRBV27 to TRBJ2-3; 9 nucleotides agree with TRBD2. Unmatched junction bases numbered 21, after V lost 10 bases and J lost 7 bases. Germline V gene sequence: CDR1 MNHEY, CDR2 SMNVEV (reference sequence). The CDR3 spans 17 residues. The CDR3 DNA reads TGTGCCACCCGGGCCCCGTCTCGACTAGCGGCACCAAATACGCAGTATTTT. Translated, it gives CATRAPSRLAAPNTQYF.

The chain uses TRBV5-1 and TRBJ1-4, with no clear D. V was pared by 0 bases and J by 2 bases, with 11 bases between. The CDR3 has 16 amino acids. Germline V gene data show CDR1 as SGHRS and CDR2 as YFSETQ. The CDR3 loop reads CASSLGSSGTNEKLFF. CDR3 nucleotides: TGCGCCAGCAGCTTGGGTTCGTCGGGGACTAATGAAAAACTGTTTTTT.

The chain's CDR3 is CASSSDRIPDTQYF. CDR3 in DNA: TGTGCCAGTAGCTCGGACAGGATTCCAGATACGCAGTATTTT. This chain links TRBV19 with TRBJ2-3; 7 bases are shared with TRBD1. This CDR3 contains 14 residues. Germline values: CDR1 LNHDA, CDR2 SQIVND (reference sequence). J lost 4 bases, V lost 6 bases, and 7 bases had no gene match.

DNA for the CDR3: TGTGCCAGCAGCCCGGGGTGGCTCAATCAGCCCCAGCATTTT. Protein product: CASSPGWLNQPQHF. This chain connects TRBV11-2 to TRBJ1-5; D unclear. The CDR3 extends over 14 amino acids. The ends were cut back, 5 bases at V and 3 bases at J, with 11 bases in the middle. The germline V gene encodes CDR1 SGHAT and CDR2 FQNNGV.

About this clone: The junction departs from the called germline gene at one end, perhaps through a read error. This rearrangement joins TRBV6-1 to TRBJ1-2, with D possibly being TRBD1 (5 bases). CDR1 and CDR2 from the germline V gene are MNHNS and SASEGT. The CDR3 totals 15 residues. This CDR3 reads CASREVGLGNYGYTF. CDR3 bases: TGTGCCAGCAGGGAAGTGGGGCTCGGAAACTATGGCTACACCTTC.

The V and J genes are TRBV3-1 (or the pseudogene TRBV3-2) and TRBJ1-1, with D possibly being TRBD1 (5 bases). The CDR3 totals 16 residues. Germline CDR1 is LGHDT and CDR2 is YNNKEL (reference sequence). The germline V and J ends were trimmed by 0 bases and 1 base, with 12 bases remaining between them. This CDR3 reads CASSQDFRAQNTEAFF. The CDR3 coding sequence is TGTGCCAGCAGCCAAGATTTCAGGGCCCAGAACACTGAAGCTTTCTTT.

The gene calls are TRBV18 and TRBJ2-4; D not certain. This CDR3 is built from 15 residues. The V and J ends lost 0 bases and 0 bases respectively, with 6 bases between them. CDR1 is KGHSH, CDR2 LQKENI, per germline. The CDR3: CASSPPFVAKNIQYF. The CDR3 region has the DNA TGTGCCAGCTCACCACCGTTCGTAGCCAAAAACATTCAGTACTTC.

The chain has TRBV9 and TRBJ2-3, with a possible D match to TRBD2 (6 bases). Germline V gene lookup returns CDR1 SGDLS and CDR2 YYNGEE. The CDR3 extends over 15 amino acids. V lost 4 bases and J lost 4, with 16 bases in between. For the CDR3, the DNA is TGTGCCAGCAGCTCTGGAGGGATTGGCGCAGATACGCAGTATTTT. Protein: CASSSGGIGADTQYF.